These 12 T cell receptor beta chains originate from one sample sequenced in a study of molecular identifiers for immune sequencing clone quantification. TCRdb fed the PCR reads into MiXCR, producing one record per CDR3 protein. Among about 70,000 distinct CDR3 sequences listed, 15% to 20% were seen once. The sequencing input was naive CD8+ T cells from blood, with Jurkat cell RNA spiked in. Subset specified: FACS-sorted CD8+CD4-CCR7+CD45RA+ naive T cells. The source is a human donor in good health. Some libraries in this study had Jurkat cell RNA spiked in.

This clonotype occurred a few times. This sequence joins TRBV10-3 and TRBJ2-1, with 8 bases identical to TRBD1. CDR1 is ENHRY, CDR2 SYGVKD, per germline. The CDR3 totals 14 residues. After removal of 3 bases from V and 7 bases from J, the junction contained 5 bases not matched to a gene. The CDR3 here is CAISDQGARNEQFF. In DNA form, the CDR3 reads TGTGCCATCAGTGACCAGGGGGCGCGGAATGAGCAGTTCTTC.

V gene TRBV4-3 combines with J gene TRBJ2-1, with TRBD2 matching over 10 bases. V was clipped by 1 base and J by 4 bases; unmatched bases: 1. This CDR3 is 15 amino acids long. Germline V gene data show CDR1 as LGHNA and CDR2 as YSLEER. DNA for the CDR3: TGCGCCAGCAGCCAAGGGACTAGCGGATACAATGAGCAGTTCTTC. Its translation: CASSQGTSGYNEQFF.

This clonotype was observed many times. This chain connects TRBV23-1 to TRBJ2-3; 9 bases fit TRBD2. TRBV23-1 is treated as an ORF (open reading frame) with a function not yet certain. The CDR3 contains 18 residues. V lost 0 bases to trimming and J lost 11 bases; unmatched junction nucleotides: 18. The CDR3 sequence is CASSQSTSGGEGRLEQYF. For the CDR3, the DNA is TGCGCCAGCAGTCAATCGACTAGCGGAGGGGAAGGCCGATTGGAGCAGTATTTT.

CDR3 amino acids: CASSLPSVKAGLHGAFF. CDR3 bases: TGTGCCAGCAGTTTACCCTCTGTCAAGGCAGGGCTTCATGGGGCTTTCTTT. V gene TRBV28 combines with J gene TRBJ1-1, with a weak D call TRBD1 (5 bases). The CDR3 runs 17 residues. Germline CDR1 reads MDHEN; CDR2 reads SYDVKM. Deletions cut 2 bases from V and 11 bases from J, with 27 bases between.

This chain uses TRBV7-3 with TRBJ2-7, with TRBD2 as a possible D gene (6 bases). The CDR3 loop spans 14 amino acids. Germline V CDR1 and CDR2: SGHTA, FQGTGA. The V and J ends lost 2 bases and 5 bases respectively, with 13 bases between them. The CDR3 DNA reads TGTGCCAGCAGCTTAGATAGCGGAAGCAACGAGCAGTACTTC. Protein product: CASSLDSGSNEQYF.

This clonotype occurred a few times. This could be a read error, since a much larger clone is one nucleotide away. This rearrangement joins TRBV4-1 to TRBJ2-3; D is perhaps TRBD2 (5 bases). The CDR3 has 18 amino acids. Germline V gene sequence: CDR1 MGHRA, CDR2 YSYEKL. The CDR3 sequence is CASSQEAPPGEGTDTRYF. The CDR3 DNA follows: TGCGCCAGCAGCCAAGAAGCCCCGCCTGGAGAGGGCACAGATACGCGGTATTTT.

Ten or more counts support this clonotype. The rearrangement links TRBV13 to TRBJ2-3, with a tentative D call TRBD1 (6 bases). The CDR3 extends over 15 amino acids. Germline loops: CDR1 PRHDT, CDR2 FYEKMQ (reference sequence). V was clipped by 4 bases and J by 0 bases, with 11 bases between them. The CDR3: CASSSDSHSTDTQYF. The CDR3 DNA is TGTGCCAGCAGCTCGGACAGCCATAGCACAGATACGCAGTATTTT.

The sample holds a few counts of this clonotype. An end of the junction differs from the germline gene, which may be a read error. This rearrangement joins TRBV5-6 to TRBJ2-7; D possibly corresponds to TRBD2 (6 bases). This CDR3 spans 14 amino acids. Germline V gene sequence: CDR1 SGHDT, CDR2 YYEEEE. CDR3 DNA sequence: TGTGCCAGCGGCTTGGCGGGATCCTCCTACGAGCAGTACTTC. Translating it yields CASGLAGSSYEQYF.

There are many counts of this clonotype. The chain links TRBV20-1 to TRBJ2-7; D unclear. The CDR3 covers 13 residues. Germline V gene sequence: CDR1 DFQATT, CDR2 SNEGSKA (reference sequence). V lost 1 base to trimming and J lost 0 bases, with 7 bases between them. Written as DNA, the CDR3 is TGCAGTGCTAGAGGCCGGGCCTCCTACGAGCAGTACTTC. Translation: CSARGRASYEQYF.

This clonotype was seen only a few times. The chain links TRBV12-3 or TRBV12-4 to TRBJ2-7; TRBD2 agrees at 10 bases. The CDR3 covers 15 residues. V trimming: 4 bases; J trimming: 5 bases; junction bases outside the gene matches: 8. The CDR3 nucleotides read TGTGCCAGCAGTTACCCAGCTAGCGGGAGAAACGAGCAGTACTTC. Amino acids: CASSYPASGRNEQYF.

As to this clonotype: A much more abundant neighbour one base away suggests this may be a read error. The chain combines TRBV20-1 with TRBJ1-1; D ambiguous. V was cut by 0 bases and J by 3 bases, with 14 bases left in between. The length of the CDR3 is 15 residues. Germline loops: CDR1 DFQATT, CDR2 SNEGSKA (reference sequence). The DNA for the CDR3 is TGCAGTGCTAGAGATTATGGGGTCGAGGACACTGAAGCTTTCTTT. It is translated as CSARDYGVEDTEAFF.

This clonotype was observed many times. The genes are TRBV27 and TRBJ1-1; D not resolved. This CDR3 spans 13 amino acids. Per the germline V gene, CDR1 is MNHEY and CDR2 is SMNVEV (reference sequence). The germline V and J ends were trimmed by 8 bases and 1 base, with 11 bases remaining between them. The DNA of the CDR3 is TGTGCCAGCTCCGTCGGTTGGAACACTGAAGCTTTCTTT. Translated, it gives CASSVGWNTEAFF.